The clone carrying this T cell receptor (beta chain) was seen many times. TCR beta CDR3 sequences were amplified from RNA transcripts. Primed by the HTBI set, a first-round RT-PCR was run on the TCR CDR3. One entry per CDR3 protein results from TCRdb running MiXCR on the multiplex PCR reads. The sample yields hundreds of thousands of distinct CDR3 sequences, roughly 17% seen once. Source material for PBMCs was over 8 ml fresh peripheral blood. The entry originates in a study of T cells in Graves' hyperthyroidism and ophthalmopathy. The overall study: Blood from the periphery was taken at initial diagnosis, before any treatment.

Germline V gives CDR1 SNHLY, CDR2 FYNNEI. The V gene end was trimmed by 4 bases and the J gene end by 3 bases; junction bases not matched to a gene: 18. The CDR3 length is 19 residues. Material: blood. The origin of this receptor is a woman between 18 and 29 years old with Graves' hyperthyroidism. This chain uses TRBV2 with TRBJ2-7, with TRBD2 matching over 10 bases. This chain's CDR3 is CASSVLLVNSGGINYEQYF. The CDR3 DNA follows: TGTGCCAGCAGTGTATTACTCGTAAATAGCGGGGGGATTAACTACGAGCAGTACTTC.